Listed below are T cell receptor beta chains from one sample, sequenced in a study of T cells expressing NK-cell markers. Using the 5' RACE reads, TCRdb records one entry per CDR3 protein without DNA. In total, the table holds approximately 380,000 distinct CDR3 sequences. The sequencing sample was made of blood T cells: a sorted CD56 or NKG2C T cell subset, CD4+ or CD8+ T cells, or bulk PBMC T cells (not recorded which). These TCRs come from a man aged 18-69 years in good health. The CDR3 runs from the conserved cysteine through the conserved F or W.

len,v_gene,j_gene,CDR3aa
14,TRBV6-1,TRBJ2-7,CAIRENTGTYEQYF
15,TRBV20-1,TRBJ2-3,CSARDWGGVADTQYF
15,TRBV2,TRBJ2-1,CASSETRIQTNEQFF
13,TRBV18,TRBJ1-2,CASSPYANYGYTF
17,TRBV12-3/TRBV12-4,TRBJ2-1,CASNSPAIAGSYNEQFF
13,TRBV5-1,TRBJ1-4,CASSNNRNEKLFF
15,TRBV11-2,TRBJ2-3,CASSLGRARTDTQYF
16,TRBV7-9,TRBJ1-3,CASSLARGQGLDTIYF
13,TRBV18,TRBJ2-4,CASSPSIEDIQYF
17,TRBV4-2,TRBJ2-7,CASSLLLAGARVSEQYF
15,TRBV6-5,TRBJ2-3,CASSYGLAGNRPQYF
16,TRBV6-1,TRBJ1-2,CASGGRDRDTLYGYTF
11,TRBV12-3/TRBV12-4,TRBJ2-1,CASSISGEQFF